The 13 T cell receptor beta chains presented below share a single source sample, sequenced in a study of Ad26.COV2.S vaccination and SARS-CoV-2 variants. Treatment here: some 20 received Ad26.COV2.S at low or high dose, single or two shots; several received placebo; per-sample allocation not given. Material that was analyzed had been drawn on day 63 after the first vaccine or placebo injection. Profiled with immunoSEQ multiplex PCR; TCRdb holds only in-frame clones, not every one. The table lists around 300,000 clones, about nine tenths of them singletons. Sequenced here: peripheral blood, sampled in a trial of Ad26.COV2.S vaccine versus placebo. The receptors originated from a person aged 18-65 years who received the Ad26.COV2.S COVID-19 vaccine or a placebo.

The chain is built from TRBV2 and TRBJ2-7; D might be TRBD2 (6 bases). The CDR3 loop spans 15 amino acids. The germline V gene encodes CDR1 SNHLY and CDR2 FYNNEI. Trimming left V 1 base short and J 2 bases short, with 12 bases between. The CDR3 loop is CASSEGGGLPYEQYF. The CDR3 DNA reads TGTGCCAGCAGTGAAGGCGGAGGGTTACCCTACGAGCAGTACTTC.

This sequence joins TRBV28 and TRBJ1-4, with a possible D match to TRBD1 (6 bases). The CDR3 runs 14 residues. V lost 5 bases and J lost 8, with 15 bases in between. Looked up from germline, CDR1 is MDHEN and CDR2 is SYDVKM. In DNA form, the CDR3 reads TGTGCCAGCAGTCGGGGGCCGCGGGAAGAAAAACTGTTTTTT. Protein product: CASSRGPREEKLFF.

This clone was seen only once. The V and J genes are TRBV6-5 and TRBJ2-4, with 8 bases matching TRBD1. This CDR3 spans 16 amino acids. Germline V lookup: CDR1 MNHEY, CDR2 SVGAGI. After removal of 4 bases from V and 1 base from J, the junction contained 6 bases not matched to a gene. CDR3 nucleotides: TGTGCCAGCAGTTCGACAGGGGATGAGGCCAAAAACATTCAGTACTTC. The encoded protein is CASSSTGDEAKNIQYF.

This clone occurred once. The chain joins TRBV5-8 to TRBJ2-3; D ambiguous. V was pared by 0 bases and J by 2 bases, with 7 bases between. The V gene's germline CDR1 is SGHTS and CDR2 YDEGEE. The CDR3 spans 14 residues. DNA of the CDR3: TGTGCCAGCAGCTTGGACACTTACACAGATACGCAGTATTTT. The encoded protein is CASSLDTYTDTQYF.

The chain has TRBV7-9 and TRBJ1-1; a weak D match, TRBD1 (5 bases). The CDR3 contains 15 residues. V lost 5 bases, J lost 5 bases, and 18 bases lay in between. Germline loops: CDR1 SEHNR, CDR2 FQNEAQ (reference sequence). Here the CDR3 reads CASSPPLRGGTEAFF. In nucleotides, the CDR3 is TGTGCCAGCAGCCCCCCGTTGCGGGGGGGGACTGAAGCTTTCTTT.

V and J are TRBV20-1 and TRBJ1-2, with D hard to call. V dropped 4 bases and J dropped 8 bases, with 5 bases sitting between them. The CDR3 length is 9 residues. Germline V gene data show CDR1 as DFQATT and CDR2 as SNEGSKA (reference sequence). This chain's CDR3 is CSAKDGYTF. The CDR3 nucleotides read TGCAGTGCTAAGGACGGCTACACCTTC.

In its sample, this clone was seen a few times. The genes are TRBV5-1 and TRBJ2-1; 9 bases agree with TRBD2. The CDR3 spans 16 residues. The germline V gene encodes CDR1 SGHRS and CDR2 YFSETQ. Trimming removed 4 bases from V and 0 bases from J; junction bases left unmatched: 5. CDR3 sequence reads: CASSDFSGSSYNEQFF. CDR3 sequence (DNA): TGCGCCAGCAGCGATTTTAGCGGGAGCTCCTACAATGAGCAGTTCTTC.

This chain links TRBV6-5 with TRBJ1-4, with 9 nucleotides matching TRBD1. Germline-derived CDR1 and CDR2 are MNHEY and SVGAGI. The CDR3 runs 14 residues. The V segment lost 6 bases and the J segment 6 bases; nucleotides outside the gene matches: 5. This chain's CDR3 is CASSTDRGDEKLFF. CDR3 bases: TGTGCCAGCAGCACGGACAGGGGAGATGAAAAACTGTTTTTT.

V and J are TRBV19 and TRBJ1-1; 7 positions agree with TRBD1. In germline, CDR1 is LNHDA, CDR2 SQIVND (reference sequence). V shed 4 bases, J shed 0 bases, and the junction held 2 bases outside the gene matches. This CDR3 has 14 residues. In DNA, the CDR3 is TGTGCCAGTAGTACTACAGGGGTGAACACTGAAGCTTTCTTT. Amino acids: CASSTTGVNTEAFF.

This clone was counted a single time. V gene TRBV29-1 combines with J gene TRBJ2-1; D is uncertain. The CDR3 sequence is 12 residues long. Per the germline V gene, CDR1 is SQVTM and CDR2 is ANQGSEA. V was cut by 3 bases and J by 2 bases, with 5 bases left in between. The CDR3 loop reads CSVEETYNEQFF. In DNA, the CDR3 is TGCAGCGTTGAGGAGACCTACAATGAGCAGTTCTTC.

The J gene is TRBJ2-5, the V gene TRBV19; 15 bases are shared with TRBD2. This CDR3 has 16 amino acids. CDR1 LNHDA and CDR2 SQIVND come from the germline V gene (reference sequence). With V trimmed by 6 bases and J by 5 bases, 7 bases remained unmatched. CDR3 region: CASRDPGTSGRETQYF. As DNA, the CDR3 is TGTGCCAGTAGAGACCCCGGGACTAGCGGGAGGGAGACCCAGTACTTC.

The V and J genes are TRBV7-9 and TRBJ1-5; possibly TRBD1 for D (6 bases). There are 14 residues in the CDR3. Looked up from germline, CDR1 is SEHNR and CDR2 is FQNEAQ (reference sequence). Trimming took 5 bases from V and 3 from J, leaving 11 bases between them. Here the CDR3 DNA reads TGTGCCAGCAGCACCGGACAGCTCAATCAGCCCCAGCATTTT. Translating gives CASSTGQLNQPQHF.

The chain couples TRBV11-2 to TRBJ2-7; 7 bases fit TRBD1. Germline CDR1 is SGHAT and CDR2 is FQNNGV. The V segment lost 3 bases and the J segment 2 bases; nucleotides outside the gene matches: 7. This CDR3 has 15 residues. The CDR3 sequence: CASSFVIQGAYEQYF. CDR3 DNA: TGTGCCAGCAGCTTTGTAATCCAGGGGGCCTACGAGCAGTACTTC.